The sequence of this T cell receptor beta chain was determined in a study of blood T cell repertoires in COVID-19. About the study: The samples span acute and convalescent COVID-19 from the United States, Italy and Spain. PBMCs, B-cell-depleted T cells, or T cells were the source of the cDNA or gDNA that made up the material.

This clone was seen only a few times. Methods used by the authors: Amplifying reference gene primers gave estimates of nucleated cell counts. Assay: immunoSEQ multiplex PCR; the TCRdb copy retains only in-frame clones and omits some. For V, J and clone size, that table is used; D and trimming come from the DNA. The sample has a few hundred thousand clones, 70% to 90% seen once. V lost 6 bases and J 4 bases, leaving 13 bases between the germline ends. The CDR3 is made up of 13 amino acids. The clonotype was recovered from a woman in her twenties or thirties who had recovered from COVID-19. The chain joins TRBV12-3 or TRBV12-4 to TRBJ2-7; a possible D gene is TRBD1 (6 bases). The sequenced sample consisted of peripheral blood. CDR3 in amino acids: CASSLDSLYEQYF. The CDR3 bases are TGTGCCAGCAGCTTGGACAGCCTTTACGAGCAGTACTTC.